The 32 T cell receptor beta chains reported below all come from one sample, sequenced in a study of T cells after yellow fever vaccination. TCRdb analysed the 5' RACE reads with MiXCR anew, one entry per CDR3 protein. The table has roughly 140,000 distinct CDR3 sequences, 7.7% seen once. The source was CD4+ T cells sorted from PBMCs, collected 5 days after the yellow fever booster vaccination. The receptors were sampled from a man aged 25 to 40 who received the YFV17D yellow fever vaccine.

In its sample, this clonotype was seen a few times. V gene TRBV5-6 combines with J gene TRBJ2-3; D is perhaps TRBD2 (5 bases). Per the germline V gene, CDR1 is SGHDT and CDR2 is YYEEEE. The CDR3 contains 16 residues. V was cut by 4 bases and J by 1 base, with 16 bases left in between. CDR3: CASSNRPVGGTDTQYF. CDR3 nucleotide sequence: TGTGCCAGCAGCAACAGACCAGTGGGAGGCACAGATACGCAGTATTTT. The variable domain in full, with the rest retrieved from reference TRBV5-6 and TRBJ2-3, is DAGVTQSPTHLIKTRGQQVTLRCSPKSGHDTVSWYQQALGQGPQFIFQYYEEEERQRGNFPDRFSGHQFPNYSSELNVNALLLGDSALYLCASSNRPVGGTDTQYFGPGTRLTVL.

This clonotype was observed many times. This sequence joins TRBV7-9 and TRBJ2-5; D is possibly TRBD1 (5 bases). Trimming shortened V by 8 bases and J by 3 bases, and 7 bases separated the two germline ends. Germline-derived CDR1 and CDR2 are SEHNR and FQNEAQ (reference sequence). There are 11 residues in the CDR3. The CDR3 is CASLGEETQYF. For the CDR3, the DNA is TGTGCCAGCTTAGGGGAAGAGACCCAGTACTTC.

Of note for this clonotype: This sequence may be a read error, since a much larger clone differs from it by one base. The V and J genes are TRBV6-1 and TRBJ1-5; no firm D call. Germline V lookup: CDR1 MNHNS, CDR2 SASEGT. The CDR3 loop spans 14 amino acids. The CDR3 reads CASREAGGDQPQHF. The CDR3 DNA is TGTGCCAGCAGAGAAGCTGGTGGGGATCAGCCCCAGCATTTT.

This clonotype was recorded at least ten times. CDR3: CAWSGDRFQPQHF. As DNA, the CDR3 is TGTGCCTGGAGTGGAGACAGGTTTCAGCCCCAGCATTTT. The chain joins TRBV30 to TRBJ1-5, with D maybe TRBD1 (6 bases). The V gene's germline CDR1 is GTSNPN and CDR2 SVGIG (reference sequence). V lost 1 base to trimming and J lost 6 bases, with 10 bases between them. The CDR3 totals 13 residues.

This clonotype has more than one count but fewer than ten. The chain links TRBV5-6 to TRBJ1-5; D might be TRBD1 (5 bases). The length of the CDR3 is 17 residues. Trimming took off 1 base at V and 0 bases at J, with 14 bases between the two ends. Germline assignment: CDR1 SGHDT and CDR2 YYEEEE. The CDR3 reads CASSLTDSFYSNQPQHF. Written as DNA, the CDR3 is TGTGCCAGCAGCTTGACAGACAGCTTCTATAGCAATCAGCCCCAGCATTTT. The variable domain in full, with the rest retrieved from reference TRBV5-6 and TRBJ1-5, is DAGVTQSPTHLIKTRGQQVTLRCSPKSGHDTVSWYQQALGQGPQFIFQYYEEEERQRGNFPDRFSGHQFPNYSSELNVNALLLGDSALYLCASSLTDSFYSNQPQHFGDGTRLSIL.

This clonotype has just a few counts. The CDR3 region is CASSHGRRLAGPNEQFF. As DNA, the CDR3 is TGTGCCAGCAGCCATGGGAGAAGACTAGCGGGACCCAATGAGCAGTTCTTC. The chain carries TRBV3-1 and TRBJ2-1, with 11 nucleotides matching TRBD2. The CDR3 length is 17 residues. With 3 bases clipped from V and 6 bases from J, the junction kept 10 bases outside the gene matches. The germline gives CDR1 LGHDT, CDR2 YNNKEL (reference sequence).

This clonotype appeared many times. V gene TRBV5-1 combines with J gene TRBJ2-7; TRBD1 matches 9 bases. Germline assignment: CDR1 SGHRS and CDR2 YFSETQ. J gave up 1 base and V 3 bases, and 5 bases lay outside the gene matches. CDR3 length equals 15 residues. The CDR3 bases are TGCGCCAGCAGCTGGGGGACAGGGACTTCCTACGAGCAGTACTTC. It yields the protein CASSWGTGTSYEQYF.

This clonotype was seen ten or more times. J is TRBJ2-1 and V is TRBV29-1; 16 positions match TRBD2. The V and J ends lost 4 bases and 4 bases, in that order; junction bases with no gene match: 4. The germline V gene encodes CDR1 SQVTM and CDR2 ANQGSEA. This CDR3 contains 16 residues. The DNA of the CDR3 is TGCAGCGTTGTAGGGACTAGCGGGAGGGTTTACAATGAGCAGTTCTTC. This encodes CSVVGTSGRVYNEQFF.

In this sample, this clonotype turned up many times. The CDR3 sequence: CASSYSGRSNEQFF. CDR3 sequence (DNA): TGTGCCAGCAGTTACAGCGGGAGGTCGAATGAGCAGTTCTTC. J is TRBJ2-1 and V is TRBV6-2 or TRBV6-3; 9 nucleotides match TRBD2. Germline loops: CDR1 MNHEY, CDR2 SVGEGT. The CDR3 has 14 amino acids. Losses at the gene ends were 2 bases for V and 7 bases for J; bases not matched to a gene: 3.

This clonotype has ten or more counts. This sequence joins TRBV7-7 and TRBJ2-1; 10 bases fit TRBD1. The length of the CDR3 is 15 residues. Germline trimming cut 1 base from V and 7 bases from J; bases unmatched to any gene: 4. Germline V gene lookup returns CDR1 SSHAT and CDR2 FNYEAQ (reference sequence). This CDR3 is CASSLGGGQGNEQFF. CDR3 DNA sequence: TGTGCCAGCAGCTTAGGGGGGGGACAGGGGAATGAGCAGTTCTTC.

This clonotype was seen repeatedly, ten times or more. The V call is TRBV7-8, the J call TRBJ2-3; D ambiguous. The germline V and J ends were trimmed by 2 bases and 2 bases, with 5 bases remaining between them. The CDR3 totals 13 residues. Germline CDR1 reads SGHVS; CDR2 reads FQNEAQ. The CDR3, as DNA: TGTGCCAGCAGCTTATTCCACACAGATACGCAGTATTTT. Amino acids: CASSLFHTDTQYF.

This clonotype was detected ten times or more. This chain links TRBV7-2 with TRBJ1-1; D is uncertain. The CDR3 is made up of 12 amino acids. The germline gives CDR1 SGHTA, CDR2 FQGNSA. Trimming pared 1 base from V and 8 bases from J, leaving 8 bases between. The DNA for the CDR3 is TGTGCCAGCAGCTTAGGCAGAGCCGAAGCTTTCTTT. Amino acids: CASSLGRAEAFF. The full variable domain, in which reference TRBV7-2 and TRBJ1-1 provide the parts outside the CDR3, is GAGVSQSPSNKVTEKGKDVELRCDPISGHTALYWYRQSLGQGLEFLIYFQGNSAPDKSGLPSDRFSAERTGGSVSTLTIQRTQQEDSAVYLCASSLGRAEAFFGQGTRLTVV.

This clonotype was seen repeatedly, ten times or more. The rearrangement uses TRBV7-6 and TRBJ2-1, with D possibly TRBD1 on 5 matching bases. CDR1 and CDR2 (germline): SGHVS, FNYEAQ. The CDR3 has 14 residues. The V end lost 0 bases, the J end lost 6 bases, and 9 bases lay between the germline ends. CDR3 bases: TGTGCCAGCAGCTTAGCGGGGCGATTCAATGAGCAGTTCTTC. As protein: CASSLAGRFNEQFF.

This clonotype was recorded many times. CDR3 nucleotides: TGTGCCAGCTCAGCGGGAAATCACAATGAGCAGTTCTTC. Translated, it gives CASSAGNHNEQFF. The V and J genes are TRBV3-1 and TRBJ2-1; 7 bases line up with TRBD2. Trimming took 8 bases from V and 5 from J; bases not matched to a gene: 6. This CDR3 has 13 residues. Germline CDR1 reads LGHDT; CDR2 reads YNNKEL (reference sequence).

This clonotype has a count of ten or more. The chain carries TRBV4-3 and TRBJ2-7; a weak D match, TRBD1 (6 bases). V was cut by 4 bases and J by 4 bases, with 14 bases left in between. Germline V lookup: CDR1 LGHNA, CDR2 YSLEER. The CDR3 consists of 14 residues. CDR3 DNA: TGCGCCAGCAGCCCTAGGGCCAGGGGTTACGAGCAGTACTTC. Translated: CASSPRARGYEQYF.

At least ten counts were recorded for this clonotype. This chain connects TRBV18 to TRBJ2-5; D not certain. V lost 4 bases, J lost 3 bases, and 3 bases lay in between. CDR1 and CDR2 (germline): KGHSH, LQKENI. The CDR3 has 11 residues. CDR3 protein: CASSREETQYF. CDR3 bases: TGTGCCAGCTCACGCGAAGAGACCCAGTACTTC.

This clonotype has a count of ten or more. The chain recombines TRBV20-1 with TRBJ2-1; D call uncertain. Trimming left V 4 bases short and J 4 bases short, with 2 bases between. Germline V lookup: CDR1 DFQATT, CDR2 SNEGSKA (reference sequence). The CDR3 has 10 amino acids. CDR3: CSATYNEQFF. DNA of the CDR3: TGCAGTGCTACATACAATGAGCAGTTCTTC.

This clonotype has more than one count but fewer than ten. The chain recombines TRBV5-4 with TRBJ1-4; D not resolved. V lost 4 bases and J lost 4, with 14 bases in between. The CDR3 extends over 15 amino acids. The V gene's germline CDR1 is SGHNT and CDR2 YYREEE (reference sequence). The CDR3 here is CASSRSSGINEKLFF. The CDR3 region has the DNA TGTGCCAGCAGCCGATCGTCTGGAATTAATGAAAAACTGTTTTTT.

This clonotype was picked up many times. The gene calls are TRBV5-1 and TRBJ2-4; D is unresolved. Trimming left V 4 bases short and J 1 base short, with 15 bases between. Per the germline V gene, CDR1 is SGHRS and CDR2 is YFSETQ. CDR3 length: 16 amino acids. The CDR3 spells CASSPPGPAAKNIQYF. The CDR3 region has the DNA TGCGCCAGCAGCCCCCCCGGTCCTGCGGCCAAAAACATTCAGTACTTC.

The table lists this clonotype with many counts. The chain employs TRBV12-3 or TRBV12-4 and TRBJ1-1; D remains ambiguous. Trimming took 3 bases from V and 2 from J, leaving 4 bases between them. The CDR3 has 12 amino acids. The CDR3: CASSFTNTEAFF. Written as DNA, the CDR3 is TGTGCCAGCAGTTTCACCAACACTGAAGCTTTCTTT.

This clonotype was seen ten or more times. The V call is TRBV12-3 or TRBV12-4, the J call TRBJ2-3, with 11 bases fitting TRBD1. CDR3 length equals 15 residues. The V gene end was trimmed by 5 bases and the J gene end by 4 bases; junction bases not matched to a gene: 5. This CDR3 reads CASSPGTGGADTQYF. The CDR3 DNA reads TGTGCCAGCAGTCCGGGGACAGGGGGAGCAGATACGCAGTATTTT.

This clonotype was seen repeatedly, ten times or more. The chain joins TRBV6-2 or TRBV6-3 to TRBJ2-1; 9 nucleotides match TRBD2. With 7 bases clipped from V and 5 bases from J, the junction kept 9 bases outside the gene matches. Per the germline V gene, CDR1 is MNHEY and CDR2 is SVGEGT. CDR3 length: 15 amino acids. CDR3 nucleotide sequence: TGTGCCAGCACCTCCCGGCTAGCGGGAAACAATGAGCAGTTCTTC. Its protein is CASTSRLAGNNEQFF.

The table lists this clonotype with many counts. The chain couples TRBV2 to TRBJ2-1; D tentatively reads TRBD1 or TRBD2 (5 bases each). V lost 4 bases, J lost 0 bases, and 13 bases lay in between. This CDR3 contains 16 residues. Germline lookup yields CDR1 SNHLY and CDR2 FYNNEI. In DNA, the CDR3 is TGTGCCAGCAGTGCAAACGGGGACCTCTCCTACAATGAGCAGTTCTTC. Encoded protein: CASSANGDLSYNEQFF.

The V gene is TRBV2, the J gene TRBJ2-1; TRBD2 aligns across 15 bases. The CDR3 extends over 22 amino acids. Germline V gives CDR1 SNHLY, CDR2 FYNNEI. V lost 8 bases to trimming and J lost 1 base; unmatched junction nucleotides: 21. The CDR3 DNA sequence: TGTGCCAGCGGTAAACTCCCCGGGACTAGCGGGAGGAGTATAGGTTCCTACAATGAGCAGTTCTTC. Translated: CASGKLPGTSGRSIGSYNEQFF. Combining the CDR3 with reference TRBV2 and TRBJ2-1 gives the whole variable domain EPEVTQTPSHQVTQMGQEVILRCVPISNHLYFYWYRQILGQKVEFLVSFYNNEISEKSEIFDDQFSVERPDGSNFTLKIRSTKLEDSAMYFCASGKLPGTSGRSIGSYNEQFFGPGTRLTVL.

This clonotype was counted ten times or more. The chain couples TRBV6-2 or TRBV6-3 to TRBJ2-7; TRBD2 is a possible D gene (5 bases). This CDR3 comprises 16 residues. The ends were cut back, 5 bases at V and 3 bases at J, with 20 bases in the middle. Germline values: CDR1 MNHEY, CDR2 SVGEGT. Here the CDR3 reads CASSLTGSGSSYEQYF. In DNA, the CDR3 is TGTGCCAGCAGTCTAACGGGATCGGGGTCAAGCTACGAGCAGTACTTC.

Regarding this clonotype: A much larger clone differs by one base, so this may be a read error. The genes are TRBV12-3 or TRBV12-4 and TRBJ1-5; perhaps TRBD1 as D (6 bases). CDR3 length: 15 residues. Here the CDR3 reads CASSFGRGSKQPQHF. CDR3 sequence (DNA): TGTGCCAGCAGTTTCGGCAGGGGAAGCAAACAGCCCCAGCATTTT.

This clonotype showed up many times. The chain joins TRBV7-6 to TRBJ2-2; 7 bases line up with TRBD2. Looked up from germline, CDR1 is SGHVS and CDR2 is FNYEAQ. The CDR3 has 16 residues. The junction had 11 bases not matched to a gene; V was cut back by 10 bases and J by 0 bases. The CDR3 is CAIKLSAGANTGELFF. For the CDR3, the DNA is TGTGCCATCAAACTGAGCGCGGGAGCGAACACCGGGGAGCTGTTTTTT. The full variable domain, in which reference TRBV7-6 and TRBJ2-2 provide the parts outside the CDR3, is GAGVSQSPRYKVTKRGQDVALRCDPISGHVSLYWYRQALGQGPEFLTYFNYEAQQDKSGLPNDRFSAERPEGSISTLTIQRTEQRDSAMYRCAIKLSAGANTGELFFGEGSRLTVL.

This clonotype was counted between two and nine times. This rearrangement joins TRBV18 to TRBJ2-1; 8 bases are a match to TRBD2. Germline loops: CDR1 KGHSH, CDR2 LQKENI. This CDR3 has 17 amino acids. Trimming cost V 0 bases and J 5 bases; bases outside gene matches: 9. The CDR3 reads CASSPPGLSGIHNEQFF. CDR3 coding DNA: TGTGCCAGCTCACCACCGGGCCTTAGCGGGATCCACAATGAGCAGTTCTTC.

This clonotype has just a few counts. The chain employs TRBV25-1 and TRBJ2-1; possible D gene TRBD1, 5 bases. Germline lookup yields CDR1 MGHDK and CDR2 SYGVNS. This CDR3 is built from 15 residues. Deletions cut 6 bases from V and 6 bases from J, with 18 bases between. Written as DNA, the CDR3 is TGTGCCAGCAGCGCGATCCAGGGTAGACGCAATGAGCAGTTCTTC. Protein: CASSAIQGRRNEQFF.

This clonotype has at least ten counts. The chain combines TRBV28 with TRBJ2-7; 9 nucleotides align to TRBD2. V shed 5 bases, J shed 3 bases, and the junction held 8 bases outside the gene matches. The CDR3 is made up of 15 amino acids. The germline CDR1 and CDR2 sequences are MDHEN and SYDVKM. In DNA form, the CDR3 reads TGTGCCAGCAGTCCTGGTTTTAGCGGGAGCTACGAGCAGTACTTC. This encodes CASSPGFSGSYEQYF.

In this sample, this clonotype turned up a few times. The rearrangement joins TRBV21-1 to TRBJ1-3. TRBV21-1 is deemed a pseudogene. CDR3 length equals 17 residues. The CDR3 is CASSKGRGRCSGNTIYF. The CDR3 bases are TGTGCCAGCAGCAAAGGTCGTGGACGGTGCTCTGGAAACACCATATATTTT.

The gene calls are TRBV20-1 and TRBJ2-7, with 8 nucleotides matching TRBD2. Germline V gene data show CDR1 as DFQATT and CDR2 as SNEGSKA (reference sequence). The CDR3 extends over 13 amino acids. Unmatched junction bases numbered 6, after V lost 4 bases and J lost 4 bases. The CDR3 spells CSAKGSGVYEQYF. The CDR3 coding sequence is TGCAGTGCTAAGGGTAGCGGGGTTTACGAGCAGTACTTC.